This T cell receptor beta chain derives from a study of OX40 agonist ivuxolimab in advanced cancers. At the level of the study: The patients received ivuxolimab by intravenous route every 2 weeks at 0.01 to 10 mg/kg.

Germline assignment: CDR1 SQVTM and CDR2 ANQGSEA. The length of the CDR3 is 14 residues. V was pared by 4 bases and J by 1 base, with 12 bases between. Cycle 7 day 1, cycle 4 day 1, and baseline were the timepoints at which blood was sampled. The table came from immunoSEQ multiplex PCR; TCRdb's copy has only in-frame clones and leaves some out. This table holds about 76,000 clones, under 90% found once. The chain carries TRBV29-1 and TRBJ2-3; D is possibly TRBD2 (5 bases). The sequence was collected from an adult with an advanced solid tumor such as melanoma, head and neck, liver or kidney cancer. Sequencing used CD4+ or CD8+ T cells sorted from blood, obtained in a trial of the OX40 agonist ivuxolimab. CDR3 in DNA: TGCAGCGTTGGAGGGAGTTTAGGCACAGATACGCAGTATTTT. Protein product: CSVGGSLGTDTQYF.